This T cell receptor (beta chain) stems from a study of T cell changes during pregnancy in multiple sclerosis (dated by TCRdb to the late 2010s). For context, the study as a whole: Changes in the T cell repertoire over the course of pregnancy were examined in this study in women with multiple sclerosis.

From the germline V gene, CDR1 is SGHTA and CDR2 is FQGNSA. The germline ends are 11 bases apart after V is trimmed by 2 bases and J by 0 bases. Its CDR3 holds 15 amino acids, cysteine through phenylalanine. CDR3 DNA is the only sequence kept; it has 45 bases, read in frame from the first base. As regards this clone: What antigen it recognizes has not been identified. No per-base quality is available; no much larger clone lies one base away.

Library method: the immunoSEQ multiplex PCR assay. What TCRdb holds here is the immuneACCESS table cut down to in-frame rearrangements. Part of the clones is not present; checked against another copy, under half of the missing clones reflect an unresolved V gene, and the others are unexplained. For this sample the table gives 40,000 to 50,000 clones, of which 75% to 95% were detected only once. Almost 2% of the sample goes to the ten largest clones. The origin of this receptor is a female donor in good health, enrolled as a control in a pregnancy study. The sample consisted of CD4+ T cells from peripheral blood mononuclear cells, taken after pregnancy. Rearrangement joined TRBV7-2 to TRBJ2-7, with the D gene too uncertain to name. The CDR3 here reads CASSLSAPSSYEQYF. The DNA sequence follows: TGTGCCAGCAGCTTATCGGCTCCTAGCTCCTACGAGCAGTACTTC.